This paragraph reports one T cell receptor beta chain. The data derive from a study of blood T cell repertoires in COVID-19. Study summary: The origin of the acute and convalescent COVID-19 samples was the United States, Italy and Spain. Sources were T cells, B-cell-depleted T cells, or PBMCs; the material itself was cDNA or gDNA.

In the authors' workflow: How many nucleated cells were present was estimated from reference gene primer amplification. The data were produced by immunoSEQ multiplex PCR, yet TCRdb's version contains in-frame clones alone and is incomplete. That table supplies the V and J calls and clone size; D and trimming were determined from the DNA. This sample has hundreds of thousands of clones, with 75% to 90% found just once. This TCR was recovered from a man in his forties or fifties with acute or convalescent COVID-19. Sequenced: peripheral blood.

The CDR3 DNA reads TGTGCCAGCAGTTCCCCCCACAGGGTAGACACTGAAGCTTTCTTT. This sequence encodes CASSSPHRVDTEAFF. The rearrangement joins TRBV6-5 to TRBJ1-1; D possibly corresponds to TRBD1 (6 bases). Germline CDR1 reads MNHEY; CDR2 reads SVGAGI. V dropped 4 bases and J dropped 3 bases, with 15 bases sitting between them. The CDR3 sequence is 15 residues long.